One and the same sample provided the 10 T cell receptor beta chains below, sequenced in a study of shared clonotypes between healthy human individuals. Sequencing used immunoSEQ multiplex PCR; TCRdb keeps in-frame clones, though not all of them. In the table there are about 2 million clones, about 95% of which are singletons. In the naive CD8 group, cells lacked CD45RO and were positively selected for CCR7, so terminally differentiated effector memory CD45RA+ cells were left out. The sample comprised naive CD8+ T cells sorted from blood. These receptors all come from a man aged 18 to 35 in good health.

The V and J genes are TRBV28 and TRBJ2-5; either TRBD1 or TRBD2 may fit D (5 bases each). The V gene's germline CDR1 is MDHEN and CDR2 SYDVKM. This CDR3 has 16 residues. V lost 2 bases to trimming and J lost 2 bases, with 15 bases between them. The CDR3, as DNA: TGTGCCAGCAGTTTACCTACACCGAGGGGACAAGAGACCCAGTACTTC. Translation: CASSLPTPRGQETQYF.

The chain links TRBV5-4 to TRBJ2-7; TRBD2 matches at 13 bases. V dropped 7 bases and J dropped 5; count of bases not matched to a gene: 6. The CDR3 runs 14 residues. Germline CDR1 and CDR2: SGHNT and YYREEE (reference sequence). This CDR3 is CASRTSGGADEQYF. DNA of the CDR3: TGTGCCAGCCGAACTAGCGGGGGGGCGGACGAGCAGTACTTC.

For this clone: This CDR3 is also generated by other DNA sequences in the sample. The CDR3 region is CASSLGGAQETQYF. The CDR3 region has the DNA TGTGCCAGCAGCCTCGGGGGGGCGCAAGAGACCCAGTACTTC. The chain employs TRBV27 and TRBJ2-5; TRBD2 matches 8 bases. Looked up from germline, CDR1 is MNHEY and CDR2 is SMNVEV (reference sequence). The CDR3 has 14 amino acids. Losses at the gene ends were 6 bases for V and 2 bases for J; bases not matched to a gene: 5.

The chain recombines TRBV30 with TRBJ1-4; perhaps TRBD1 as D (6 bases). Germline CDR1 is GTSNPN and CDR2 is SVGIG (reference sequence). Trimming took 0 bases from V and 7 from J, leaving 9 bases between them. The CDR3 extends over 13 amino acids. CDR3 DNA sequence: TGTGCCTGGAGTGTCTCACAGGGTGAAAAACTGTTTTTT. Protein product: CAWSVSQGEKLFF.

The rearrangement uses TRBV6-5 and TRBJ1-2; D possibly corresponds to TRBD1 (6 bases). Germline CDR1 and CDR2: MNHEY and SVGAGI. The CDR3 has 14 residues. The V end lost 6 bases, the J end lost 3 bases, and 14 bases lay between the germline ends. CDR3 sequence reads: CASSPSQGDYGYTF. CDR3 nucleotide sequence: TGTGCCAGCAGCCCATCACAGGGCGACTATGGCTACACCTTC.

In this sample, this clone turned up once. The chain carries TRBV10-3 and TRBJ2-1; TRBD2 agrees at 8 bases. V was clipped by 2 bases and J by 5 bases; unmatched bases: 11. This CDR3 comprises 17 residues. Germline V gene lookup returns CDR1 ENHRY and CDR2 SYGVKD. CDR3 DNA sequence: TGTGCCATCAGTGAGCCGGAGCGGGGGCGGGTCCACAATGAGCAGTTCTTC. It codes for CAISEPERGRVHNEQFF.

The chain joins TRBV4-2 to TRBJ2-7; D is undetermined. The CDR3 covers 14 residues. V was clipped by 1 base and J by 5 bases, with 12 bases between them. Germline V CDR1 and CDR2: LGHNA, YNFKEQ. The chain's CDR3 is CASSQAQTSDEQYF. Here the CDR3 DNA reads TGTGCCAGCAGCCAAGCTCAGACCAGCGACGAGCAGTACTTC.

The genes are TRBV5-1 and TRBJ1-1, with D unresolved. Per the germline V gene, CDR1 is SGHRS and CDR2 is YFSETQ. V dropped 3 bases and J dropped 1 base, with 13 bases sitting between them. The CDR3 loop spans 15 amino acids. As DNA, the CDR3 is TGCGCCAGCAGCTATGCGATAACCGGGAACACTGAAGCTTTCTTT. Protein sequence: CASSYAITGNTEAFF.

This chain links TRBV11-2 with TRBJ2-7, with D uncertain. The CDR3 spans 16 residues. Germline values: CDR1 SGHAT, CDR2 FQNNGV. The V gene lost 0 bases and the J gene lost 0 bases, with 12 bases spanning the gap. This CDR3 is CASSLEWTQSSYEQYF. CDR3 in DNA: TGTGCCAGCAGCTTAGAGTGGACGCAGAGCTCCTACGAGCAGTACTTC.

About this clone: The sample holds other DNA sequences that translate to the same CDR3. The V gene is TRBV29-1, the J gene TRBJ2-7; 8 positions agree with TRBD2. The CDR3 has 13 amino acids. CDR1 and CDR2 from the germline V gene are SQVTM and ANQGSEA. With V trimmed by 1 base and J by 4 bases, 3 bases remained unmatched. CDR3 sequence (DNA): TGCAGCGTTGAAGTGGGCGGGAGGTACGAGCAGTACTTC. Translation: CSVEVGGRYEQYF.